The 29 T cell receptor beta chains below come from one sample, sequenced in a study of regulatory T cells in long-lasting Graves disease. Time point specified: newly diagnosed GD, antithyroid drugs for less than 3 months. The authors made the TCR library using RNA they extracted from PBMCs. Investigators prepared the TCR beta libraries by applying iRepertoire HTBI primers and Arm-PCR of CDR3 regions. TCRdb independently ran MiXCR on the multiplex PCR reads; one entry per CDR3 protein. The repertoire includes hundreds of thousands of distinct CDR3 sequences, more than 15% of them detected once, and approximately 35% sits in the top ten. The sample was peripheral blood mononuclear cells (PBMCs), taken at new diagnosis, from a patient treated with antithyroid drugs. All receptors come from a female donor with Graves disease.

As to this clonotype: A far larger clone differs by one base, so this is likely a read error. This CDR3 fails to terminate in the conserved phenylalanine or tryptophan, so it likely reflects a read error. No DNA is shown, since the ends of the CDR3 on it are uncertain; the CDR3 is the one TCRdb lists. The chain uses TRBV2 and TRBJ2-1; the DNA was not used to check the table's D call, TRBD2. Including both end residues, the CDR3 is 15 amino acids long. Germline CDR1 is SNHLY and CDR2 is FYNNEI. This CDR3 reads CASSESGSSTDTQYL.

This clonotype was seen only a few times. The V call is TRBV18, the J call TRBJ1-4; D is possibly TRBD1 (5 bases). The CDR3 loop spans 17 amino acids. V dropped 3 bases and J dropped 2 bases, with 16 bases sitting between them. Germline CDR1 is KGHSH and CDR2 is LQKENI. The CDR3 coding sequence is TGTGCCAGCTCACCTGTTGGGACCCAGAGGACTAATGAAAAACTGTTTTTT. Encoded protein: CASSPVGTQRTNEKLFF.

This clonotype appeared many times. V and J are TRBV12-3 or TRBV12-4 and TRBJ2-1; D might be TRBD1 (7 bases). V was clipped by 3 bases and J by 4 bases, with 13 bases between them. The CDR3 spans 15 residues. The CDR3 DNA reads as TGTGCCAGCAGTTTGGAGGGGGCAAGGTACAATGAGCAGTTCTTC. It specifies CASSLEGARYNEQFF.

This clonotype has at least ten counts. V usage is TRBV28 and J usage is TRBJ1-1; D is perhaps TRBD1 (6 bases). V dropped 3 bases and J dropped 1 base, with 15 bases sitting between them. Germline lookup yields CDR1 MDHEN and CDR2 SYDVKM. The CDR3 is 16 residues long. CDR3 sequence: CASSFPRGQKNTEAFF. CDR3 DNA sequence: TGTGCCAGCAGTTTCCCCCGGGGGCAGAAGAACACTGAAGCTTTCTTT. Filled out from reference TRBV28 and TRBJ1-1, the complete variable domain reads DVKVTQSSRYLVKRTGEKVFLECVQDMDHENMFWYRQDPGLGLRLIYFSYDVKMKEKGDIPEGYSVSREKKERFSLILESASTNQTSMYLCASSFPRGQKNTEAFFGQGTRLTVV.

This clonotype was picked up many times. The chain links TRBV30 to TRBJ1-1; D remains ambiguous. Germline CDR1 and CDR2: GTSNPN and SVGIG (reference sequence). This CDR3 has 13 amino acids. Deletions cut 4 bases from V and 1 base from J, with 10 bases between. CDR3 DNA sequence: TGTGCCTGGAAGTTCGGGAGGAACACTGAAGCTTTCTTT. Protein: CAWKFGRNTEAFF.

In this sample, this clonotype turned up many times. The V call is TRBV30, the J call TRBJ2-1; D remains ambiguous. CDR1 is GTSNPN, CDR2 SVGIG, per germline (reference sequence). Trimming removed 1 base from V and 10 bases from J, with 8 bases in between. The CDR3 has 11 amino acids. DNA for the CDR3: TGTGCCTGGAGTGCATCTCCGGAGCAGTTCTTC. Protein sequence: CAWSASPEQFF. The complete variable domain, with remaining parts taken from reference TRBV30 and TRBJ2-1, reads SQTIHQWPATLVQPVGSPLSLECTVEGTSNPNLYWYRQAAGRGLQLLFYSVGIGQISSEVPQNLSASRPQDRQFILSSKKLLLSDSGFYLCAWSASPEQFFGPGTRLTVL.

Ten or more counts support this clonotype. The chain is built from TRBV6-2 or TRBV6-3 and TRBJ2-3; 8 bases are shared with TRBD1. The CDR3 runs 16 residues. With 6 bases clipped from V and 6 bases from J, the junction kept 14 bases outside the gene matches. Germline V CDR1 and CDR2: MNHEY, SVGEGT. The CDR3 loop is CASSRRGQGGSDTQYF. The CDR3 nucleotides read TGTGCCAGCAGCCGACGTGGACAGGGTGGGAGTGATACGCAGTATTTT.

The table lists this clonotype with many counts. This chain joins TRBV12-3 or TRBV12-4 and TRBJ2-3; TRBD2 matches 7 bases. The CDR3 has 16 residues. Trimming removed 6 bases from V and 7 bases from J; junction bases left unmatched: 16. The CDR3 region is CASSWYQGGSWYTQYF. Written as DNA, the CDR3 is TGTGCCAGCAGCTGGTACCAGGGCGGGAGTTGGTATACGCAGTATTTT.

About this clonotype itself: This sequence may be a read error, since a much larger clone differs from it by one base. The chain uses TRBV6-5 and TRBJ1-2, with a possible D match to TRBD1 (6 bases). The CDR3 length is 15 residues. CDR1 is MNHEY and CDR2 is SVGAGI in the germline V gene. The CDR3 protein is CASSYSRDTSYGYAF. As DNA, the CDR3 is TGTGCCAGCAGTTACTCAAGGGACACCTCCTATGGCTACGCCTTC.

This clonotype was observed at least ten times. The junction departs from germline at one end; a sequencing error may be responsible. The rearrangement uses TRBV11-3 and TRBJ1-1; D unresolved. The CDR3 totals 12 residues. Per the germline V gene, CDR1 is SGHNT and CDR2 is YENEEA. CDR3 residues: CASSPDNSEAFF. The CDR3 bases are TGTGCCAGCAGCCCAGATAACAGTGAAGCTTTCTTT.

This clonotype was detected ten times or more. This chain joins TRBV30 and TRBJ1-1; D is unclear. Deletions cut 1 base from V and 4 bases from J, with 22 bases between. In germline, CDR1 is GTSNPN, CDR2 SVGIG (reference sequence). The CDR3 sequence is 17 residues long. CDR3 amino acids: CAWSGAFRGQGGTEAFF. Here the CDR3 DNA reads TGTGCCTGGAGTGGGGCTTTCCGAGGTCAAGGCGGCACTGAAGCTTTCTTT.

The V gene is TRBV11-2, the J gene TRBJ2-1; tentatively, D is TRBD2 (5 bases). Looked up from germline, CDR1 is SGHAT and CDR2 is FQNNGV. The CDR3 consists of 13 residues. Trimming left V 4 bases short and J 6 bases short, with 10 bases between. This CDR3 is CASSYLAVNEQFF. The CDR3 DNA follows: TGTGCCAGCAGCTATCTAGCAGTCAATGAGCAGTTCTTC.

This clonotype has a count of ten or more. The chain is built from TRBV28 and TRBJ1-4; TRBD1 is a possible D gene (6 bases). V was shortened by 5 bases and J by 5 bases, with 15 bases between the two germline ends. CDR1 MDHEN and CDR2 SYDVKM come from the germline V gene. The length of the CDR3 is 15 residues. CDR3 in DNA: TGTGCCAGCAGTCAAGGGGGACGGTTAAATGAAAAACTGTTTTTT. This sequence encodes CASSQGGRLNEKLFF.

In its sample, this clonotype was seen many times. This rearrangement joins TRBV6-1 to TRBJ2-7, with a weak D call TRBD1 (5 bases). CDR3 length equals 15 residues. The germline CDR1 and CDR2 sequences are MNHNS and SASEGT. V lost 8 bases and J 2 bases, leaving 19 bases between the germline ends. The CDR3 here is CASPDWGRKPYEQYF. CDR3 bases: TGTGCCAGCCCAGACTGGGGCAGAAAACCCTACGAGCAGTACTTC.

This clonotype has ten or more counts. The rearrangement joins TRBV20-1 to TRBJ2-7; D perhaps matches TRBD1 (5 bases). Deletions cut 6 bases from V and 2 bases from J, with 14 bases between. The CDR3 spans 13 residues. CDR1 is DFQATT and CDR2 is SNEGSKA in the germline V gene (reference sequence). The CDR3 is CSAKDSIPYEQYF. CDR3 coding DNA: TGCAGTGCCAAAGACAGTATACCCTACGAGCAGTACTTC.

This clonotype occurred a few times. V is TRBV5-4 and J is TRBJ2-1, with 12 bases matching TRBD2. The CDR3 has 15 amino acids. Trimming removed 6 bases from V and 9 bases from J; junction bases left unmatched: 10. CDR1 is SGHNT and CDR2 is YYREEE in the germline V gene (reference sequence). In DNA form, the CDR3 reads TGTGCCAGCAAGACTAGCGGGAGATCAGTGGGTGAGCAGTTCTTC. Translated, it gives CASKTSGRSVGEQFF.

This rearrangement joins TRBV20-1 to TRBJ2-1, with 8 bases identical to TRBD2. V lost 4 bases, J lost 9 bases, and 14 bases stayed unmatched. Germline CDR1 DFQATT, CDR2 SNEGSKA (reference sequence). This CDR3 is built from 15 residues. The CDR3 reads CSAIAGTRRFGEQFF. The CDR3 DNA follows: TGCAGTGCTATCGCCGGGACTAGAAGGTTCGGTGAGCAGTTCTTC.

This clonotype showed up just a few times. V and J are TRBV15 and TRBJ2-1, with TRBD2 matching 10 bases. With 3 bases clipped from V and 5 bases from J, the junction kept 7 bases outside the gene matches. Looked up from germline, CDR1 is LNHNV and CDR2 is YYDKDF (reference sequence). There are 16 residues in the CDR3. The CDR3 sequence: CATSRILAGSHNEQFF. Here the CDR3 DNA reads TGTGCCACCAGCAGGATACTAGCGGGGTCCCACAATGAGCAGTTCTTC.

Many counts were recorded for this clonotype. Compared with germline, one end of the junction differs, possibly owing to a read error. The chain employs TRBV20-1 and TRBJ2-3, with TRBD2 matching 7 bases. In germline, CDR1 is DFQATT, CDR2 SNEGSKA (reference sequence). There are 21 residues in the CDR3. This CDR3 is CSARKVLGGGSGTASTDTQYF. The CDR3 coding sequence is TGCAGTGCTAGGAAGGTCTTGGGGGGGGGTTCCGGGACGGCTAGCACGGATACGCAGTATTTT.

This clonotype was seen many times. This sequence joins TRBV3-1 and TRBJ1-2; 8 nucleotides match TRBD1. CDR3 length equals 18 residues. The germline V gene has CDR1 LGHDT and CDR2 YNNKEL (reference sequence). V trimming: 1 base; J trimming: 5 bases; junction bases outside the gene matches: 15. The chain's CDR3 is CASSQGWQGALRSYGYTF. CDR3 sequence (DNA): TGTGCCAGCAGCCAAGGATGGCAGGGGGCGCTGAGATCATATGGCTACACCTTC.

The V and J genes are TRBV28 and TRBJ2-3; 9 bases line up with TRBD2. The germline gives CDR1 MDHEN, CDR2 SYDVKM. The CDR3 totals 16 residues. After removal of 2 bases from V and 1 base from J, the junction contained 4 bases not matched to a gene. CDR3 DNA sequence: TGTGCCAGCAGTTTAACACTAGCGGGCCGCACAGATACGCAGTATTTT. Its translation: CASSLTLAGRTDTQYF.

This clonotype has ten or more counts. CDR3 sequence (DNA): TGCAGCGTCGAGCTACAGAGAAAGAACACTGAAGCTTTCTTT. Encoded protein: CSVELQRKNTEAFF. The V and J genes are TRBV29-1 and TRBJ1-1; D uncertain. This CDR3 has 14 residues. Trimming took 6 bases from V and 1 from J, leaving 15 bases between them. CDR1 SQVTM and CDR2 ANQGSEA come from the germline V gene.

This clonotype was counted only a few times. The gene calls are TRBV24-1 and TRBJ2-1; D is undetermined. V lost 3 bases and J 8 bases, leaving 16 bases between the germline ends. This CDR3 is built from 15 residues. The V gene's germline CDR1 is KGHDR and CDR2 SFDVKD. The CDR3 is CATSDKADNRDEQFF. The CDR3 bases are TGTGCCACCAGTGATAAGGCAGATAATAGGGATGAGCAGTTCTTC.

In its sample, this clonotype was seen a few times. V and J are TRBV30 and TRBJ2-7; D remains ambiguous. CDR1 and CDR2 (germline): GTSNPN, SVGIG (reference sequence). The CDR3 covers 15 residues. V lost 1 base and J 3 bases, leaving 16 bases between the germline ends. The CDR3 DNA is TGTGCCTGGAGTGCCGGGCTCCTGACGGACTACGAGCAGTACTTC. Translating gives CAWSAGLLTDYEQYF.

Ten or more counts support this clonotype. The V gene is TRBV13, the J gene TRBJ2-7; D is possibly TRBD2 (6 bases). From germline, CDR1 is PRHDT and CDR2 FYEKMQ (reference sequence). The ends were cut back, 5 bases at V and 3 bases at J, with 17 bases in the middle. This CDR3 region has 15 residues. The CDR3 bases are TGTGCCAGCAGCGCGAGACTAGTTTCGAGCTACGAGCAGTACTTC. Amino acids: CASSARLVSSYEQYF.

This clonotype was detected many times. Germline and junction disagree at one end, which may indicate a read error. The chain links TRBV28 to TRBJ1-1; TRBD1 agrees at 8 bases. CDR1 and CDR2 from the germline V gene are MDHEN and SYDVKM. The CDR3 loop spans 12 amino acids. This CDR3 reads CAGSTGQGEAFF. DNA for the CDR3: TGTGCCGGCAGTACCGGACAGGGAGAAGCTTTCTTT. The complete variable domain, with remaining parts taken from reference TRBV28 and TRBJ1-1, reads DVKVTQSSRYLVKRTGEKVFLECVQDMDHENMFWYRQDPGLGLRLIYFSYDVKMKEKGDIPEGYSVSREKKERFSLILESASTNQTSMYLCAGSTGQGEAFFGQGTRLTVV.

Details on this clonotype: It is likely a read error: a sequence one base away is far more abundant. This chain links TRBV6-2 or TRBV6-3 with TRBJ1-1; perhaps TRBD1 as D (5 bases). The CDR3 contains 15 residues. Germline CDR1 MNHEY, CDR2 SVGEGT. As DNA, the CDR3 is TGTACCAGCAGTGAGGGGTGGCAGATGAACACTGAAGCTTTCTTT. Translation gives CTSSEGWQMNTEAFF.

This clonotype was seen a handful of times. V is TRBV28 and J is TRBJ1-1; 8 nucleotides agree with TRBD1. The CDR3 covers 14 residues. J gave up 6 bases and V 3 bases, and 6 bases lay outside the gene matches. CDR1 and CDR2 (germline): MDHEN, SYDVKM. Here the CDR3 reads CASSLGRGHSEAFF. The CDR3 DNA follows: TGTGCCAGCAGTTTGGGCAGGGGGCACTCTGAAGCTTTCTTT.

This clonotype was detected many times. The V gene is TRBV2, the J gene TRBJ2-2, with 7 bases lining up with TRBD1. The V and J ends lost 1 base and 8 bases, in that order; junction bases with no gene match: 1. Germline CDR1 reads SNHLY; CDR2 reads FYNNEI. CDR3 length equals 13 residues. CDR3 DNA: TGTGCCAGCAGTGAAGAGGGGGCGGGGGAGCTGTTTTTT. It codes for CASSEEGAGELFF.